The next 14 T cell receptor beta chains were all read from a single sample in a study of cytomegalovirus exposure and HLA in healthy donors. A multiplex PCR was run with 60 Vbeta primers and 13 Jbeta primers. TCRdb's copy holds only in-frame clones and misses some; the assay was immunoSEQ multiplex PCR. The profile covers 50,000 to 65,000 clones, with 70% to 80% appearing a single time and about 53% taken by the ten largest. Material: PBMCs. These TCRs come from a man aged 50 to 60 in good health and CMV-seropositive.

The chain is built from TRBV7-5 and TRBJ2-3; TRBD1 is taken as the D call from the table, unchecked against the DNA. TRBV7-5 is listed as a pseudogene. The CDR3 totals 16 residues. Here the CDR3 reads CARSPHLNRGDVTQYF. The DNA of the CDR3 is TGTGCCAGAAGCCCCCACCTCAACAGGGGGGACGTTACGCAGTATTTT.

The V call is TRBV27, the J call TRBJ1-2; no reliable D call. The CDR3 extends over 14 amino acids. V lost 3 bases and J 8 bases, leaving 16 bases between the germline ends. The germline V gene has CDR1 MNHEY and CDR2 SMNVEV (reference sequence). The DNA for the CDR3 is TGTGCCAGCAGTTTCTCCGGGTCCGCCGGGGGCTACACCTTC. Protein: CASSFSGSAGGYTF.

This clone has a single count. CDR3 DNA sequence: TGTGCCAGCAGCTTAGTTGACAGCGCCTTTTCACCCCTCCACTTT. This gives the protein CASSLVDSAFSPLHF. The chain employs TRBV7-9 and TRBJ1-6; D may be TRBD1 (5 bases). The CDR3 spans 15 residues. V lost 1 base to trimming and J lost 9 bases, with 13 bases between them. Germline CDR1 is SEHNR and CDR2 is FQNEAQ (reference sequence).

Of note for this clone: At one end the junction does not follow the germline gene, possibly because of a read error. The V call is TRBV5-6, the J call TRBJ1-5, with unresolved D. The V gene's germline CDR1 is SGHDT and CDR2 YYEEEE. The CDR3 length is 17 residues. CDR3 in amino acids: CASSLAGRAISPHIGGF. CDR3 nucleotide sequence: TGTGCCAGCAGCTTGGCCGGGAGGGCAATCAGCCCCCACATAGGCGGTTTT.

V gene TRBV7-2 combines with J gene TRBJ1-2; D perhaps matches TRBD1 (5 bases). The CDR3 contains 13 residues. Germline CDR1 SGHTA, CDR2 FQGNSA. Trimming removed 0 bases at V and 7 bases at J, with 9 bases between. This CDR3 is CASSLARRGGYTF. The CDR3 nucleotides read TGTGCCAGCAGCTTAGCCAGAAGGGGTGGCTACACCTTC.

In its sample, this clone was seen a few times. The chain is built from TRBV14 and TRBJ2-5, with D tentatively TRBD2 (5 bases). Trimming stripped 0 bases from V and 2 bases from J, with 16 bases between. CDR1 and CDR2 from the germline V gene are SGHDN and FVKESK. This CDR3 comprises 17 residues. This CDR3 is CASSQDHWEFQQETQYF. CDR3 DNA: TGTGCCAGCAGCCAAGATCATTGGGAGTTTCAACAAGAGACCCAGTACTTC.

The chain links TRBV30 to TRBJ2-1; 8 bases agree with TRBD1. J was trimmed by 16 bases and V by 0 bases; bases with no gene match: 8. CDR3 length: 12 amino acids. Germline CDR1 is GTSNPN and CDR2 is SVGIG (reference sequence). CDR3 protein: CAWSVTDREKFF. Here the CDR3 DNA reads TGTGCCTGGAGTGTAACGGACAGGGAGAAATTCTTC.

The chain joins TRBV7-2 to TRBJ1-2, with no clear D. The germline V gene encodes CDR1 SGHTA and CDR2 FQGNSA. This CDR3 has 15 residues. Deletions cut 5 bases from V and 2 bases from J, with 15 bases between. CDR3 residues: CASSKRSGTNYGYTF. The CDR3 DNA is TGTGCCAGCAGCAAAAGGTCGGGAACCAACTATGGCTACACCTTC.

This chain joins TRBV19 and TRBJ2-3; 8 bases align to TRBD2. The J segment lost 1 base and the V segment lost 7 bases, leaving 4 bases of the junction unmatched. The germline gives CDR1 LNHDA, CDR2 SQIVND (reference sequence). The length of the CDR3 is 14 residues. The CDR3 protein is CASTTSGGTDTQYF. CDR3 sequence (DNA): TGTGCCAGTACAACTAGCGGTGGCACAGATACGCAGTATTTT.

V and J are TRBV10-3 and TRBJ2-7, with TRBD2 as a possible D gene (6 bases). The CDR3 spans 15 residues. V lost 10 bases, J lost 0 bases, and 19 bases lay in between. Germline lookup yields CDR1 ENHRY and CDR2 SYGVKD. DNA of the CDR3: TGTGCCACCGCTGTAGGAATCGGGAGCTCCTACGAGCAGTACTTC. As protein: CATAVGIGSSYEQYF.

The V and J genes are TRBV6-1 and TRBJ2-7; 9 positions match TRBD1. From germline, CDR1 is MNHNS and CDR2 SASEGT. J gave up 0 bases and V 2 bases, and 5 bases lay outside the gene matches. This CDR3 is built from 16 residues. In DNA form, the CDR3 reads TGTGCCAGCAGTGAACCCGGGACAGGGAACTCCTACGAGCAGTACTTC. Translated: CASSEPGTGNSYEQYF.

This clone has just a few counts. The CDR3 nucleotides read TGTGCCAGCAGCTTGGATGAGGGAAGCTCCTACGAGCAGTACTTC. Its protein product is CASSLDEGSSYEQYF. The chain combines TRBV5-4 with TRBJ2-7; maybe TRBD2 (5 bases). Trimming removed 0 bases at V and 0 bases at J, with 10 bases between. The length of the CDR3 is 15 residues. Germline V gene data show CDR1 as SGHNT and CDR2 as YYREEE (reference sequence).

Only a few counts were recorded for this clone. This chain connects TRBV30 to TRBJ2-5, with a weak D call TRBD1 (6 bases). CDR1 is GTSNPN, CDR2 SVGIG, per germline (reference sequence). The CDR3 sequence is 13 residues long. Trimming removed 4 bases at V and 2 bases at J, with 11 bases between. The CDR3 region is CAWNRDRQETQYF. DNA of the CDR3: TGTGCCTGGAACAGAGACAGGCAAGAGACCCAGTACTTC.

This clone was seen a few times. The chain uses TRBV10-1 and TRBJ2-3; the match to TRBD2 covers 10 bases. With 2 bases clipped from V and 0 bases from J, the junction kept 20 bases outside the gene matches. From germline, CDR1 is WNHNN and CDR2 SYGVQD (reference sequence). There are 22 residues in the CDR3. This chain's CDR3 is CASSEVIWASGRYELSTDTQYF. The CDR3 nucleotides are TGCGCCAGCAGTGAGGTAATTTGGGCTAGCGGGAGATACGAATTAAGCACAGATACGCAGTATTTT.